The entry that follows covers one T cell receptor (beta chain) sequence. Its binding antigen is unknown. The input lacks base qualities; no much larger clone sits a single base away. One collaborating source in Seattle enrolled patients during active infection and followed them longitudinally through the course of disease. Collaborating institutions collected whole blood in K2EDTA tubes following their own protocols. For TCRbeta analysis, collaborator samples were shipped as frozen whole blood, as isolated PBMCs, or as DNA extracted from either sample type. Trimming leaves V shorter by 6 bases and J shorter by 4 bases, with the junction holding 3 bases beyond the gene matches. The CDR3, cysteine through phenylalanine, is 12 amino acids long. The retained sequence is limited to the CDR3, 36 bases, with the frame set at the first base. The immunoSEQ Assay, a bias-controlled multiplex PCR, was used to amplify TCRbeta CDR3 regions from genomic DNA. Per the source publication's procedure: The number of nucleated cells in each sample was estimated by amplification of reference gene primers within the assay. To quantify the absolute abundance of each unique TCRbeta CDR3 rearrangement, sequence reads were collapsed and filtered. Productive Simpson clonality was computed per sample as the square root of Simpson's diversity index over productive rearrangements. Drawn from immuneACCESS, this table holds only the in-frame rearrangements with V and J called that TCRdb kept. Clones are partly lost; checked studies trace under half to an unresolved V gene and leave the rest unexplained. V and J calls and clone size are given by that table; D and trimming were obtained from the DNA. For this sample there are fewer than 450,000 clones; 88% appear just once. The top ten clones comprise more than 5.5% of the sample.

The sample originates from a study of blood T cell repertoires in COVID-19 (dated by TCRdb to 2019 to 2021). For the wider study: Collaborator samples came from the United States, Italy and Spain and covered acute and convalescent phases of COVID-19. Where available, HLA class I and class II types were taken from metadata supplied by the sample provider and were not determined by assay-based typing. The prospective study material was composed of cDNA or gDNA derived from T cells, B-cell-depleted T cells, or PBMCs. The samples were drawn from two sources: the first 160 participants of the ongoing ImmuneRACE study, and 1,254 subjects contributed by 6 global collaborators. The repertoires were released in a freely available public database meant as a resource for research on the immune response to SARS-CoV-2. Deeply sampled blood TCRbeta repertoires from subjects exposed to, actively infected with, or recovered from COVID-19 were included in the dataset. Nearly every sample came with metadata listing a de-identified subject ID, COVID-19 status, age in years and sex.

Findings and caveats that apply to the study as a whole: How much clinical and demographic metadata was included differed by source and by participant, and the metadata was provided uncurated.

The sequence derives from a woman in her 70s with COVID-19, enrolled during active disease. The rearrangement joined TRBV12-3 or TRBV12-4 to TRBJ2-7; 7 bases in the junction line up with TRBD2. Sequencing used peripheral blood. The CDR3 loop reads CASSGGGYEQYF. DNA sequence: TGTGCCAGCAGCGGGGGAGGGTACGAGCAGTACTTC.